This is a list of T cell receptor beta chains from one sample in a study of blood T cell repertoires in COVID-19. Some clones are missing from TCRdb's copy, which holds only in-frame ones; the method was immunoSEQ multiplex PCR. Found here are fewer than 55,000 clones, approximately 80% of them singletons; the top ten hold around 2.5%. The sequencing input was peripheral blood. These TCRs come from a woman aged 60-75 years with acute or convalescent COVID-19. The CDR3 runs from the conserved cysteine through the conserved F or W. D genes are given only for firm matches. Size values are once, few and many counts, or a class for expanded clones, and some rows have none.

size: -
D: TRBD1
J: TRBJ1-4
V: TRBV2
DNA: TGTGCCAGCACTCGGGACAGGGCCAGCGAAAAACTGTTTTTT
CDR3: CASTRDRASEKLFF

size: -
D: TRBD1
J: TRBJ1-6
V: TRBV5-4
DNA: TGTGCCAGCAGCAGATCAGGGGGCGGTGATTCACCCCTCCACTTT
CDR3: CASSRSGGGDSPLHF

size: -
D: -
J: TRBJ1-2
V: TRBV11-2
DNA: TGTGCCAGCAGCTTGAGGGCACGTAGGGCACCGGGAGATGGCTACACCTTC
CDR3: CASSLRARRAPGDGYTF

size: -
D: -
J: TRBJ1-4
V: TRBV7-7
DNA: TGTGCCAGCAGTCGAACCTACAGACGTGGTGAAAAACTGTTTTTT
CDR3: CASSRTYRRGEKLFF

size: -
D: -
J: TRBJ2-7
V: TRBV2
DNA: TGTGCCAGCAGTGACGGTCCTTACGAGCAGTACTTC
CDR3: CASSDGPYEQYF

size: -
D: -
J: TRBJ1-2
V: TRBV28
DNA: TGTGCCAGCAGTTTAAACTCCTATGGCTACACCTTC
CDR3: CASSLNSYGYTF

size: -
D: -
J: TRBJ1-1
V: TRBV7-9
DNA: TGTGCCAGCACCCTTATGAACACTGAAGCTTTCTTT
CDR3: CASTLMNTEAFF

size: -
D: TRBD1
J: TRBJ1-5
V: TRBV7-2
DNA: TGTGCCAGCAGCTTAGGGGGACAGGGATTTCAGCCCCAGCATTTT
CDR3: CASSLGGQGFQPQHF

size: -
D: -
J: TRBJ1-1
V: TRBV29-1
DNA: TGCAGCGTTTTATCAACATGGAGATATGAAGCTTTCTTT
CDR3: CSVLSTWRYEAFF

size: -
D: TRBD2
J: TRBJ2-7
V: TRBV5-4
DNA: TGTGCCAGCAGCCACCGCAAAGCGGGAGACTCCTACGAGCAGTACTTC
CDR3: CASSHRKAGDSYEQYF

size: few
D: -
J: TRBJ2-7
V: TRBV3-1/TRBV3-2
DNA: TGTGCCAGCAGCCAAGCTTATGACAGAGGCGAGCAGTACTTC
CDR3: CASSQAYDRGEQYF

size: -
D: TRBD1
J: TRBJ1-2
V: TRBV7-9
DNA: TGTGCCAGCAGCTTAACCGGACAGGGGGCGTGGGGCTACACCTTC
CDR3: CASSLTGQGAWGYTF

size: -
D: -
J: TRBJ1-4
V: TRBV5-8
DNA: TGTGCCAGCAGTTTATCGCGCGGCATTTCTTTTGAAAAACTGTTTTTT
CDR3: CASSLSRGISFEKLFF

size: few
D: -
J: TRBJ2-1
V: TRBV2
DNA: TGTGCCAGCAGTTCGGACAGATACAATGAGCAGTTCTTC
CDR3: CASSSDRYNEQFF

size: -
D: -
J: TRBJ1-2
V: TRBV19
DNA: TGTGCCAGTAGTACTCAAAACTCTAACTATGGCTACACCTTC
CDR3: CASSTQNSNYGYTF

size: -
D: TRBD1
J: TRBJ1-4
V: TRBV6-6
DNA: TGTGCCAGCAGTTACGGACAGGGGGTCGCTAATGAAAAACTGTTTTTT
CDR3: CASSYGQGVANEKLFF

size: -
D: TRBD1
J: TRBJ1-2
V: TRBV29-1
DNA: TGCAGCGTTGGCAGACAGGGGTCCTTCTTCTATGGCTACACCTTC
CDR3: CSVGRQGSFFYGYTF

size: -
D: -
J: TRBJ1-2
V: TRBV29-1
DNA: TGCAGCGTTGCTCGTTCCAACTATGGCTACACCTTC
CDR3: CSVARSNYGYTF

size: -
D: TRBD1
J: TRBJ1-2
V: TRBV7-2
DNA: TGTGCCAGCACCTCTACAGGGGTTGGGGGCTACACCTTC
CDR3: CASTSTGVGGYTF

size: -
D: TRBD1
J: TRBJ2-1
V: TRBV2
DNA: TGTGCCAGCAACATAAACAGGGGTGTTGATGAGCAGTTCTTC
CDR3: CASNINRGVDEQFF

size: -
D: TRBD2
J: TRBJ2-1
V: TRBV9
DNA: TGTGCCAGCAGCGTAGCGGGGGGGAGGGGAAATAATGAGCAGTTCTTC
CDR3: CASSVAGGRGNNEQFF

size: -
D: -
J: TRBJ2-1
V: TRBV7-3
DNA: TGTGCCAGCAGCTTAAGCGGAGGGGCCCCCTACAATGAGCAGTTCTTC
CDR3: CASSLSGGAPYNEQFF

size: -
D: TRBD2
J: TRBJ2-3
V: TRBV7-3
DNA: TGTGCCAGCAGCTTAAAGGCGGGAGGCGCAGATACGCAGTATTTT
CDR3: CASSLKAGGADTQYF

size: -
D: -
J: TRBJ2-5
V: TRBV7-9
DNA: TGTGCCAGCAGCGGTGGGACTTTCCAAGAGACCCAGTACTTC
CDR3: CASSGGTFQETQYF

size: -
D: -
J: TRBJ1-2
V: TRBV29-1
DNA: TGCAGCGTTGATGGGGTGGGGCCTGAGGGCTACACCTTC
CDR3: CSVDGVGPEGYTF

size: -
D: TRBD2
J: TRBJ2-1
V: TRBV6-2/TRBV6-3
DNA: TGTGCCAGCAGTTACGCCCCTACTAGCGGGAGAGGTAATGAGCAGTTCTTC
CDR3: CASSYAPTSGRGNEQFF

size: -
D: TRBD1
J: TRBJ1-2
V: TRBV6-5
DNA: TGTGCCAGCAGTTCCCCTACAGGGGCAGTTGGCTACACCTTC
CDR3: CASSSPTGAVGYTF

size: -
D: TRBD2
J: TRBJ2-2
V: TRBV11-2
DNA: TGTGCCACACGACTAGCGGGGGGGCGAACCGGGGAGCTGTTTTTT
CDR3: CATRLAGGRTGELFF

size: -
D: TRBD2
J: TRBJ2-5
V: TRBV13
DNA: TGTGCCAGCAGCTTACGGCTAGCGGCTCAAGAGACCCAGTACTTC
CDR3: CASSLRLAAQETQYF

size: -
D: -
J: TRBJ2-5
V: TRBV5-5
DNA: TGTGCCAGCAGCTTGGAACATCCCAGGGAGACCCAGTACTTC
CDR3: CASSLEHPRETQYF

size: -
D: TRBD1
J: TRBJ1-2
V: TRBV4-2
DNA: TGTGCCAGCAGCCGACAACCGGGACAGGGTGGCTATGGCTACACCTTC
CDR3: CASSRQPGQGGYGYTF

size: -
D: -
J: TRBJ1-5
V: TRBV7-2
DNA: TGTGCCAGCAGCCTCTACCCGACCGACAGTAGCAATCAGCCCCAGCATTTT
CDR3: CASSLYPTDSSNQPQHF

size: -
D: -
J: TRBJ1-1
V: TRBV6-5
DNA: TGTGCCAGCAGACCAGGGGTTGAGAGCACTGAAGCTTTCTTT
CDR3: CASRPGVESTEAFF

size: few
D: TRBD1
J: TRBJ1-2
V: TRBV6-6
DNA: TGTGCCAGCAGTTACCTGACAGGGGGCTATGGCTACACCTTC
CDR3: CASSYLTGGYGYTF

size: -
D: TRBD1
J: TRBJ2-7
V: TRBV19
DNA: TGTGCCAGTAGTAAAACAGGGGGCGCCGCCTACGAGCAGTACTTC
CDR3: CASSKTGGAAYEQYF

size: -
D: -
J: TRBJ1-4
V: TRBV7-9
DNA: TGTGCCAGCAGCTTAGCCCAGGGGAATGAAAAACTGTTTTTT
CDR3: CASSLAQGNEKLFF

size: -
D: -
J: TRBJ1-1
V: TRBV6-5
DNA: TGTGCCAGCAGGAAAGGAGAGGAGCGGGCTTTCTTT
CDR3: CASRKGEERAFF

size: -
D: -
J: TRBJ1-2
V: TRBV9
DNA: TGTGCCAGCAGCGTAAGGGGCGAACGTGGTGGCTACACCTTC
CDR3: CASSVRGERGGYTF

size: -
D: TRBD2
J: TRBJ2-1
V: TRBV10-3
DNA: TGTGCCATCAGTGTGGGGAGCGGGGGGATTGAGAAGTTCTTC
CDR3: CAISVGSGGIEKFF

size: -
D: TRBD1
J: TRBJ1-1
V: TRBV30
DNA: TGTGCCTGGAGCCAAGGACAGGGCGAAGCTTTCTTT
CDR3: CAWSQGQGEAFF

size: -
D: TRBD2
J: TRBJ2-2
V: TRBV28
DNA: TGTGCCAGCTTATCCGGGGGGAAGAACACCGGGGAGCTGTTTTTT
CDR3: CASLSGGKNTGELFF

size: -
D: TRBD1
J: TRBJ1-2
V: TRBV2
DNA: TGTGCCAGCAAACAGGGGGCGTTTGATGGCTACACCTTC
CDR3: CASKQGAFDGYTF

size: -
D: TRBD1
J: TRBJ1-2
V: TRBV6-6
DNA: TGTGCCAGCAGTTCCCTAACCGGGACAGGGGTCGGCTACACCTTC
CDR3: CASSSLTGTGVGYTF

size: -
D: -
J: TRBJ1-4
V: TRBV12-3/TRBV12-4
DNA: TGTGCCAGCAGTTTGGTCCCGAGTGAAAAACTGTTTTTT
CDR3: CASSLVPSEKLFF

size: -
D: TRBD2
J: TRBJ2-3
V: TRBV7-8
DNA: TGTGCCAGCAGCCCCGCGGCGACTAGCGGAAGCACAGATACGCAGTATTTT
CDR3: CASSPAATSGSTDTQYF

size: -
D: TRBD1
J: TRBJ1-5
V: TRBV13
DNA: TGTGCCAGCAGCTCCTACAGGGGGCATAGCAATCAGCCCCAGCATTTT
CDR3: CASSSYRGHSNQPQHF

size: -
D: TRBD1
J: TRBJ1-3
V: TRBV3-1/TRBV3-2
DNA: TGTGCCAGCAGACTGGGGACAGCTGGAAACACCATATATTTT
CDR3: CASRLGTAGNTIYF

size: -
D: -
J: TRBJ1-2
V: TRBV14
DNA: TGTGCCAGCAGCCATAGCCCCTCTAACTATGGCTACACCTTC
CDR3: CASSHSPSNYGYTF

size: -
D: -
J: TRBJ1-1
V: TRBV15
DNA: TGTGCCACCAGTCAGAGACACCCGGAGGGAGCTTTCTTT
CDR3: CATSQRHPEGAFF

size: -
D: -
J: TRBJ2-2
V: TRBV12-3/TRBV12-4
DNA: TGTGCCAGCAGACCGGAGGCCGGGGAGCTGTTTTTT
CDR3: CASRPEAGELFF

size: -
D: TRBD1
J: TRBJ1-2
V: TRBV24-1
DNA: TGTGCCACCAGTGATTCGGGCGACAGGGGAACGCGGGGCTACACCTTC
CDR3: CATSDSGDRGTRGYTF